This record looks at one T cell receptor beta chain sequence and its context. The antigen is undetermined. The CDR3 spans 13 residues. From germline, CDR1 is MNHEY and CDR2 SMNVEV (reference sequence). Between the trimmed V and J ends, which lost 8 bases and 2 bases, there was a span of 13 bases. These data come from a study of T-cell reconstitution after alpha-beta-depleted transplantation in children. TCRbeta library preparation incorporated unique molecular identifiers. In TCRdb, the PCR reads were re-called with MiXCR into one record per CDR3 protein. Seen here are around 800,000 distinct CDR3 sequences, roughly 15% observed once, and the top ten hold 5%. Broader study findings: It was newly produced T cells that mostly accounted for T-cell counts and diversity one year after transplant.

The clonotype was recovered from a male patient under 18 who had a stem cell transplant for acute lymphoblastic leukemia, so the T cells may come from the graft donor. The gene calls are TRBV27 and TRBJ2-7; D is undetermined. Specimen: PBMCs, mostly from graft donor cells, collected 360 days after TCRalphabeta/CD19-depleted stem cell transplant. CDR3 sequence (DNA): TGTGCCAGCTTCTCGGGCGATACCTACGAGCAGTACTTC. It translates to CASFSGDTYEQYF.